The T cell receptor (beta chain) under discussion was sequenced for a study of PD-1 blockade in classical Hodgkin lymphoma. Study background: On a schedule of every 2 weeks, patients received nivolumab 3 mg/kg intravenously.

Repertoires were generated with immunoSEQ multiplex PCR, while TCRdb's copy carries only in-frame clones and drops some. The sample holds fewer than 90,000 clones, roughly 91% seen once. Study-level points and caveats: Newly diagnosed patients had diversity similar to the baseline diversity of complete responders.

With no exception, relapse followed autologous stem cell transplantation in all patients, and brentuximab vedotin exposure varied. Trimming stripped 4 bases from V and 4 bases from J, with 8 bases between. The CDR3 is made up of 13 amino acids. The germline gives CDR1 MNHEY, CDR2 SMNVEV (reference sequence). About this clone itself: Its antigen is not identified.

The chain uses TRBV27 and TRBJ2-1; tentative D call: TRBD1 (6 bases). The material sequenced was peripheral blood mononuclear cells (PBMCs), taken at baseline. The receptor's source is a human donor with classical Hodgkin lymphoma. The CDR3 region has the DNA TGTGCCAGCAGTTCTGACAGGTACAATGAGCAGTTCTTC. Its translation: CASSSDRYNEQFF.